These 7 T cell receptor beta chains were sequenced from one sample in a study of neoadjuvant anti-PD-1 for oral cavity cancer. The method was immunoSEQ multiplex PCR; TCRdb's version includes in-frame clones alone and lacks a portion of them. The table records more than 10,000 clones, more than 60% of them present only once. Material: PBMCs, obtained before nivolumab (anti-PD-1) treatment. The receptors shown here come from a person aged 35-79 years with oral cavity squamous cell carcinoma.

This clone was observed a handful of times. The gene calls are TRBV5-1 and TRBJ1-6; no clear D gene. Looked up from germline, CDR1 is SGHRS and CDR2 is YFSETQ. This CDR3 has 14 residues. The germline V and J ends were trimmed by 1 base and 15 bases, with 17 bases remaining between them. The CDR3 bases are TGCGCCAGCAGCTTGACCCTTCAACACAGAGACCTCCACTTT. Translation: CASSLTLQHRDLHF.

The CDR3 bases are TGTGCCAGCAGTGAAACGCCATTGGGCGGGAGGAACACCGGGGAGCTGTTTTTT. It yields the protein CASSETPLGGRNTGELFF. This chain connects TRBV6-1 to TRBJ2-2; 7 bases align to TRBD2. Germline CDR1 is MNHNS and CDR2 is SASEGT. The V gene end was trimmed by 2 bases and the J gene end by 1 base; junction bases not matched to a gene: 10. The CDR3 totals 18 residues.

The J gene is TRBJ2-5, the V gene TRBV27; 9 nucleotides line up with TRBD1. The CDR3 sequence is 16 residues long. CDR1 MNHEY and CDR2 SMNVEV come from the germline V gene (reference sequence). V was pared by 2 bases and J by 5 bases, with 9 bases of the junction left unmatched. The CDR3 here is CASSLGTGSLVETQYF. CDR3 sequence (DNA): TGTGCCAGCAGTTTAGGGACAGGGAGTTTGGTGGAGACCCAGTACTTC.

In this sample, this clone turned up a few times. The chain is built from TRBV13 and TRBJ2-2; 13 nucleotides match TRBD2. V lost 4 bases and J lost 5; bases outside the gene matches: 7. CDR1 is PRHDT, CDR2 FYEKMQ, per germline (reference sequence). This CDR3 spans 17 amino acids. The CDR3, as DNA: TGTGCCAGCAGCTCTGGACTAGCGGGGGTAAGGACCGGGGAGCTGTTTTTT. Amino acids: CASSSGLAGVRTGELFF.

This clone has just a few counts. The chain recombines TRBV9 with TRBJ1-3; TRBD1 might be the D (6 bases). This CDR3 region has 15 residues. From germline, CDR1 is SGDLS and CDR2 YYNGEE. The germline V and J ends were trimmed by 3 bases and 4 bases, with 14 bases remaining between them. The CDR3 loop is CASSGGDMAGNTIYF. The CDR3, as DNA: TGTGCCAGCAGCGGAGGGGACATGGCCGGAAACACCATATATTTT. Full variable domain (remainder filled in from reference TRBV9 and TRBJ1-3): DSGVTQTPKHLITATGQRVTLRCSPRSGDLSVYWYQQSLDQGLQFLIQYYNGEERAKGNILERFSAQQFPDLHSELNLSSLELGDSALYFCASSGGDMAGNTIYFGEGSWLTVV.

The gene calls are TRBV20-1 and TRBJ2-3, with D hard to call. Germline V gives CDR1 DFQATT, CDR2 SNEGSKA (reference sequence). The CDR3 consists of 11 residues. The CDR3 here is CSRRDTDTQYF. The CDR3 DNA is TGCTCTAGAAGGGACACAGATACGCAGTATTTT.

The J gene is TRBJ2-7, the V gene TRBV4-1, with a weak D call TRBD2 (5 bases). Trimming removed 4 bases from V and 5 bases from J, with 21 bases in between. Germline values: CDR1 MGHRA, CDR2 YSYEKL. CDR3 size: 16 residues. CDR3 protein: CASSRDQLGPLNEQYF. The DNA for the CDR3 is TGCGCCAGCAGCCGGGATCAACTAGGGCCTCTCAACGAGCAGTACTTC.